The entry below describes one T cell receptor beta chain. Genomic DNA constituted the template upon which TCR beta VDJ and CDR3 profiling was performed. TCRdb processed the reads anew with MiXCR; each CDR3 protein has one entry. The table has 150,000 or so distinct CDR3 sequences, about 50% seen once. The record originates from a study of CD8+CD57+ T cells in acquired aplastic anemia. V was pared by 3 bases and J by 3 bases, with 20 bases between. Germline loops: CDR1 SQVTM, CDR2 ANQGSEA. The CDR3 contains 16 residues. Sequenced patients had shown CD8+CD57+ cell expansion by flow cytometry. The TCR originated in a human donor with aplastic anemia. Input material: sorted CD4+, CD8+, or CD8+CD57+ T cells (not recorded which) from PBMCs. The chain is built from TRBV29-1 and TRBJ1-1; D is possibly TRBD1 (6 bases). In DNA, the CDR3 is TGCAGCGTTGATTGGGGGGCTGTTATTAGGGACACTGAAGCTTTCTTT. Amino acids: CSVDWGAVIRDTEAFF.